The entry below gives a single TCR beta chain sequence along with its context. The assay was immunoSEQ multiplex PCR, and TCRdb's table has in-frame clones only and misses some. Of around 36,000 clones in the sample, approximately 80% were seen once. This specimen comes from a study of OX40 agonist ivuxolimab in advanced cancers. V trimming: 1 base; J trimming: 6 bases; junction bases outside the gene matches: 6. CDR1 SEHNR and CDR2 FQNEAQ come from the germline V gene (reference sequence). This CDR3 has 15 residues. The TCR was taken from an adult with an advanced solid tumor such as melanoma, head and neck, liver or kidney cancer. The sample was CD4+ or CD8+ T cells sorted from blood, taken in a trial of the OX40 agonist ivuxolimab. The chain links TRBV7-9 to TRBJ2-7, with 10 bases identical to TRBD2. This chain's CDR3 is CASSLESGRAPEQYF. The CDR3 region has the DNA TGTGCCAGCAGCTTAGAAAGCGGGAGGGCCCCCGAGCAGTACTTC. The full variable domain, with the rest looked up from reference TRBV7-9 and TRBJ2-7, is DTGVSQNPRHKITKRGQNVTFRCDPISEHNRLYWYRQTLGQGPEFLTYFQNEAQLEKSRLLSDRFSAERPKGSFSTLEIQRTEQGDSAMYLCASSLESGRAPEQYFGPGTRLTVT.